This T cell receptor (beta chain) comes out of a study of monozygotic twins with inflammatory bowel disease. General study points: Lower sharing of clonotypes with other individuals was seen in IBD patients than in healthy twins. This was most marked in patients showing signs of disease activity.

The CDR3 is made up of 15 amino acids. Germline assignment: CDR1 SGHNT and CDR2 YYREEE (reference sequence). UMIs incorporating a 6-nucleotide sample barcode were appended by means of template switching. For each CDR3 protein, TCRdb gives one entry from its re-call of the 5' RACE reads, without DNA. The listing records 93,000 or so distinct CDR3 sequences. Concerning this clonotype: The target antigen is unknown.

Phlebotomy per donor yielded a single 2.5 ml blood sample. The chain uses TRBV5-4 and TRBJ2-1; TCRdb selects TRBD2, and the lack of DNA leaves this call unchecked. The TCR sequence derives from a human donor with ulcerative colitis or Crohn's disease, or a healthy co-twin of an affected twin (not recorded which). The sample comprised blood. CDR3 region: CASSFQTSGNNEQFF.